Following are 11 T cell receptor beta chains from one sample sequenced in a study of cytotoxic CD8 clonotypes in ibrutinib-treated CLL. Libraries were prepared by immunoSEQ multiplex PCR; TCRdb keeps only in-frame clonotypes and omits some of them. The sample includes roughly 250,000 clones, roughly 70% of them seen just once. This material consisted of PBMCs, taken after 24 months of ibrutinib treatment. All receptors come from a human donor with chronic lymphocytic leukemia.

This sequence joins TRBV29-1 and TRBJ2-3; the match to TRBD1 covers 7 bases. This CDR3 is built from 13 residues. Germline loops: CDR1 SQVTM, CDR2 ANQGSEA. J lost 5 bases, V lost 5 bases, and 7 bases had no gene match. The CDR3 region has the DNA TGCAGCGTTCTGGACAGGTTAGGAGATACGCAGTATTTT. Translation gives CSVLDRLGDTQYF.

This chain links TRBV7-9 with TRBJ2-2; no definite D call. The germline V gene has CDR1 SEHNR and CDR2 FQNEAQ (reference sequence). Trimming took off 1 base at V and 9 bases at J, with 6 bases between the two ends. This CDR3 is built from 12 residues. CDR3 sequence reads: CASSLGQWELFF. DNA for the CDR3: TGTGCCAGCAGCTTAGGGCAATGGGAGCTGTTTTTT.

The V and J genes are TRBV2 and TRBJ2-7; D is ambiguous. CDR1 is SNHLY, CDR2 FYNNEI, per germline. Trimming removed 7 bases from V and 0 bases from J, with 1 base in between. This CDR3 contains 10 residues. Here the CDR3 reads CASISYEQYF. The CDR3 DNA is TGTGCCAGCATCTCCTACGAGCAGTACTTC.

The chain employs TRBV6-5 and TRBJ2-1; 7 nucleotides match TRBD1. Germline CDR1 reads MNHEY; CDR2 reads SVGAGI. The CDR3 runs to 13 residues. Trimming took 4 bases from V and 7 from J; bases not matched to a gene: 4. CDR3 residues: CASSLYRGNEQFF. The CDR3 nucleotides read TGTGCCAGCAGTTTATACAGGGGTAATGAGCAGTTCTTC.

V and J are TRBV7-3 and TRBJ2-1, with a possible D match to TRBD1 (6 bases). The CDR3 runs 16 residues. Germline values: CDR1 SGHTA, CDR2 FQGTGA. The V end lost 5 bases, the J end lost 7 bases, and 21 bases lay between the germline ends. The CDR3 sequence: CASSHTQGLSTNEQFF. DNA of the CDR3: TGTGCCAGCAGCCACACACAGGGATTGTCTACAAATGAGCAGTTCTTC. Supplemented by reference TRBV7-3 and TRBJ2-1, the full variable domain reads GAGVSQTPSNKVTEKGKYVELRCDPISGHTALYWYRQSLGQGPEFLIYFQGTGAADDSGLPNDRFFAVRPEGSVSTLKIQRTERGDSAVYLCASSHTQGLSTNEQFFGPGTRLTVL.

The chain is built from TRBV29-1 and TRBJ2-3; D not resolved. The V and J ends lost 5 bases and 4 bases respectively, with 10 bases between them. CDR3 size: 12 residues. In germline, CDR1 is SQVTM, CDR2 ANQGSEA. CDR3 residues: CSVLGFPDTQYF. For the CDR3, the DNA is TGCAGCGTTCTGGGGTTCCCAGATACGCAGTATTTT.

The genes are TRBV5-1 and TRBJ2-1, with 8 bases identical to TRBD1. CDR1 and CDR2 from the germline V gene are SGHRS and YFSETQ. V was pared by 0 bases and J by 4 bases, with 3 bases of the junction left unmatched. The CDR3 has 15 residues. CDR3 bases: TGCGCCAGCAGCTTGGGACAGGGGCCATACAATGAGCAGTTCTTC. Translating it yields CASSLGQGPYNEQFF.

This chain joins TRBV15 and TRBJ2-7, with 7 positions matching TRBD1. The germline CDR1 and CDR2 sequences are LNHNV and YYDKDF (reference sequence). With 7 bases clipped from V and 3 bases from J, the junction kept 6 bases outside the gene matches. The CDR3 runs 13 residues. As DNA, the CDR3 is TGTGCCACCACGGGACAGTTGGGCTACGAGCAGTACTTC. It codes for CATTGQLGYEQYF.

The chain uses TRBV2 and TRBJ1-4, with no clear D. The CDR3 spans 12 residues. The germline CDR1 and CDR2 sequences are SNHLY and FYNNEI. V shed 11 bases and J shed 1 base, with 8 bases lying between them. The DNA for the CDR3 is TGTGCCGCTGGCGGAACTAATGAAAAACTGTTTTTT. Protein sequence: CAAGGTNEKLFF.

DNA of the CDR3: TGTGCCAGCAGTTACGATGGGGGGCAGGGTCAGGGTACGCAGTATTTT. This translates into CASSYDGGQGQGTQYF. The chain links TRBV6-5 to TRBJ2-3, with D perhaps assigned TRBD1 or TRBD2 (6 bases each). Germline values: CDR1 MNHEY, CDR2 SVGAGI. The V gene lost 2 bases and the J gene lost 8 bases, with 20 bases spanning the gap. This CDR3 contains 16 residues.

J is TRBJ2-3 and V is TRBV27; 10 bases are a match to TRBD1. Trimming cost V 2 bases and J 5 bases; bases outside gene matches: 7. Germline lookup yields CDR1 MNHEY and CDR2 SMNVEV (reference sequence). The CDR3 sequence is 16 residues long. This CDR3 reads CASSLATGGVLDTQYF. In nucleotides, the CDR3 is TGTGCCAGCAGTTTAGCGACAGGGGGCGTTTTAGATACGCAGTATTTT.